Each of the 23 T cell receptor beta chains below was sequenced from the same sample in a study of cytomegalovirus exposure and HLA in healthy donors. This PCR relied on a set of 60 Vbeta primers and 13 Jbeta primers. The repertoire was sequenced with immunoSEQ multiplex PCR; TCRdb's copy has only in-frame clones and lacks some. The repertoire holds some 160,000 clones, 60% to 85% seen once, with just over 3% in the top ten. Sequences were obtained from PBMCs. Receptor source: a woman aged 35 to 49 in good health and CMV-seronegative.

The V and J genes are TRBV5-1 and TRBJ1-3; no clear D. The CDR3 runs to 14 residues. V shed 4 bases and J shed 0 bases, with 8 bases lying between them. Germline-derived CDR1 and CDR2 are SGHRS and YFSETQ. The CDR3 spells CASSPLPSGNTIYF. CDR3 coding DNA: TGCGCCAGCAGCCCCCTCCCCTCTGGAAACACCATATATTTT.

The genes are TRBV18 and TRBJ1-2; TRBD1 matches at 7 bases. Germline V gene sequence: CDR1 KGHSH, CDR2 LQKENI. This CDR3 has 15 amino acids. V lost 3 bases and J lost 2; bases outside the gene matches: 6. CDR3 amino acids: CASSPSGTVNYGYTF. The CDR3 DNA sequence: TGTGCCAGCTCACCGTCCGGGACAGTAAACTATGGCTACACCTTC.

The V and J genes are TRBV5-1 and TRBJ2-1; possibly TRBD2 for D (5 bases). CDR1 and CDR2 (germline): SGHRS, YFSETQ. Trimming stripped 4 bases from V and 7 bases from J, with 15 bases between. CDR3 length: 14 amino acids. The CDR3 coding sequence is TGCGCCAGCAGCATTGGAGGCCCCTCGAATGAGCAGTTCTTC. Translation gives CASSIGGPSNEQFF.

In DNA, the CDR3 is TGTGCCAGCAGTTCGGGACAGCCGTCACCCCTCCACTTT. Its protein product is CASSSGQPSPLHF. The rearrangement links TRBV28 to TRBJ1-6, with 7 bases identical to TRBD1. V was pared by 4 bases and J by 10 bases, with 4 bases of the junction left unmatched. From germline, CDR1 is MDHEN and CDR2 SYDVKM. This CDR3 comprises 13 residues.

CDR3 bases: TGCGCCAGCAGCTTGGGGCCAGGGGGCATCAATTACGAGCAGTACTTC. Translated, it gives CASSLGPGGINYEQYF. The gene calls are TRBV5-1 and TRBJ2-7, with 8 bases fitting TRBD1. This CDR3 has 16 residues. The ends lost 0 bases at V and 4 bases at J; junction bases unmatched: 9. The germline CDR1 and CDR2 sequences are SGHRS and YFSETQ.

The chain recombines TRBV5-4 with TRBJ1-1; D is uncertain. Per the germline V gene, CDR1 is SGHNT and CDR2 is YYREEE (reference sequence). V lost 5 bases, J lost 1 base, and 12 bases lay in between. This CDR3 comprises 14 residues. The CDR3 loop is CASSANRGNTEAFF. In nucleotides, the CDR3 is TGTGCCAGCAGTGCAAACCGGGGGAACACTGAAGCTTTCTTT.

This chain connects TRBV7-2 to TRBJ1-2; D may be TRBD1 (5 bases). The CDR3 is 13 residues long. Trimming stripped 5 bases from V and 8 bases from J, with 15 bases between. From germline, CDR1 is SGHTA and CDR2 FQGNSA. The CDR3 is CASSQTGGRGYTF. The CDR3 nucleotides are TGTGCCAGCAGCCAAACGGGGGGAAGAGGCTACACCTTC.

Remarks on this clone: Compared with germline, one end of the junction differs, possibly owing to a read error. The chain combines TRBV4-1 with TRBJ2-3, with 7 bases matching TRBD2. Germline V gene data show CDR1 as MGHRA and CDR2 as YSYEKL. The CDR3 length is 16 residues. CDR3 nucleotides: TGCGCCAGCGGCCAAGTACCAGGACTAGGGTCGGATACGCAGTATTTT. It specifies CASGQVPGLGSDTQYF.

V and J are TRBV7-9 and TRBJ2-3; possible D gene TRBD1, 6 bases. Germline CDR1 reads SEHNR; CDR2 reads FQNEAQ (reference sequence). This CDR3 comprises 14 residues. The V and J ends lost 4 bases and 4 bases respectively, with 12 bases between them. The CDR3: CASSYNRDPDTQYF. Written as DNA, the CDR3 is TGTGCCAGCAGCTATAACAGGGACCCAGATACGCAGTATTTT.

The chain uses TRBV13 and TRBJ2-1, with D possibly TRBD1 on 6 matching bases. The CDR3 runs to 20 residues. V lost 5 bases to trimming and J lost 5 bases, with 31 bases between them. Germline V lookup: CDR1 PRHDT, CDR2 FYEKMQ (reference sequence). CDR3 region: CASSLSLEYREAWGHNEQFF. The CDR3 bases are TGTGCCAGCAGCCTTAGCTTAGAATACAGGGAAGCGTGGGGGCACAATGAGCAGTTCTTC.

The chain is built from TRBV19 and TRBJ1-2, with D possibly TRBD1 on 5 matching bases. Germline CDR1 reads LNHDA; CDR2 reads SQIVND (reference sequence). V was pared by 3 bases and J by 1 base, with 18 bases between. The CDR3 totals 17 residues. CDR3 protein: CASSMGSSRGFNYGYTF. The CDR3 DNA is TGTGCCAGTAGTATGGGGTCCAGTCGGGGGTTTAACTATGGCTACACCTTC.

The chain is built from TRBV5-1 and TRBJ2-4; tentative D call: TRBD2 (5 bases). From germline, CDR1 is SGHRS and CDR2 YFSETQ. V was trimmed by 2 bases and J by 0 bases, leaving 15 bases between them. CDR3 size: 17 residues. CDR3 in DNA: TGCGCCAGCAGCTTTTCCGGACTGGCTTTAGCCAAAAACATTCAGTACTTC. Protein product: CASSFSGLALAKNIQYF.

The chain links TRBV5-1 to TRBJ2-5; 8 bases line up with TRBD1. Matching the DNA end better, TRBJ2-7 makes the J call doubtful. The V gene's germline CDR1 is SGHRS and CDR2 YFSETQ. CDR3 size: 14 residues. CDR3 DNA sequence: TGCGCCAGCAGCTTCCCGGACAGGGCAGACGAGCAGTACTTC. Translation gives CASSFPDRADEQYF.

This clone was detected a few times. One end of the junction does not line up with germline, which may come from a read error. The CDR3 DNA reads as TGTGCCAGCAGCTTGAGGGGACTAGCCCTAAGCATCTTC. Translating gives CASSLRGLALSIF. This chain joins TRBV5-6 and TRBJ2-1, with 9 nucleotides matching TRBD2. The CDR3 has 13 residues. CDR1 and CDR2 from the germline V gene are SGHDT and YYEEEE.

The chain couples TRBV15 to TRBJ2-6, with a possible D match to TRBD1 (5 bases). This CDR3 comprises 16 residues. The germline V gene encodes CDR1 LNHNV and CDR2 YYDKDF (reference sequence). V shed 0 bases and J shed 4 bases, with 10 bases lying between them. CDR3 DNA: TGTGCCACCAGCAGAGAAAGGGGTACCGGGGCCAACGTCCTGACTTTC. Translating it yields CATSRERGTGANVLTF.

The gene calls are TRBV4-1 and TRBJ2-3, with D tentatively TRBD1 (7 bases). The CDR3 covers 16 residues. Trimming took 0 bases from V and 4 from J, leaving 14 bases between them. Germline loops: CDR1 MGHRA, CDR2 YSYEKL. This CDR3 is CASSQEYRGGADTQYF. The CDR3 DNA reads TGCGCCAGCAGCCAAGAGTACAGGGGAGGAGCAGATACGCAGTATTTT.

The genes are TRBV5-1 and TRBJ2-6; no clear D gene. The CDR3 consists of 14 residues. V was clipped by 4 bases and J by 2 bases, with 7 bases between them. Germline CDR1 reads SGHRS; CDR2 reads YFSETQ. The CDR3 protein is CASSSEAGANVLTF. The CDR3 DNA reads as TGCGCCAGCAGCAGTGAGGCTGGGGCCAACGTCCTGACTTTC.

The J gene is TRBJ1-4, the V gene TRBV7-2; 9 bases are a match to TRBD1. The V and J ends lost 1 base and 13 bases, in that order; junction bases with no gene match: 4. Germline values: CDR1 SGHTA, CDR2 FQGNSA. The CDR3 is made up of 13 amino acids. CDR3 sequence reads: CASSLDRGRGLFF. For the CDR3, the DNA is TGTGCCAGCAGCTTAGACAGGGGGCGAGGACTGTTTTTT.

The chain recombines TRBV6-1 with TRBJ2-3; the match to TRBD1 covers 7 bases. CDR1 is MNHNS, CDR2 SASEGT, per germline. The V segment lost 0 bases and the J segment 0 bases; nucleotides outside the gene matches: 3. The CDR3 loop spans 16 amino acids. CDR3: CASSEAVTGSTDTQYF. The CDR3 nucleotides read TGTGCCAGCAGTGAAGCAGTGACAGGGAGCACAGATACGCAGTATTTT.

The V gene is TRBV15, the J gene TRBJ1-6; D may be TRBD1 (6 bases). There are 16 residues in the CDR3. Trimming took off 0 bases at V and 7 bases at J, with 13 bases between the two ends. CDR1 is LNHNV, CDR2 YYDKDF, per germline (reference sequence). This CDR3 is CATSRDWDTQNSPLHF. As DNA, the CDR3 is TGTGCCACCAGCAGAGATTGGGACACCCAAAATTCACCCCTCCACTTT. Complete variable domain (other parts from reference TRBV15 and TRBJ1-6): DAMVIQNPRYQVTQFGKPVTLSCSQTLNHNVMYWYQQKSSQAPKLLFHYYDKDFNNEADTPDNFQSRRPNTSFCFLDIRSPGLGDTAMYLCATSRDWDTQNSPLHFGNGTRLTVT.

This clone was counted a few times. This chain joins TRBV28 and TRBJ1-1, with D maybe TRBD1 (6 bases). V gave up 5 bases and J gave up 0 bases, with 13 bases separating them. The germline gives CDR1 MDHEN, CDR2 SYDVKM. The CDR3 covers 15 residues. CDR3 in amino acids: CASSGYREMNTEAFF. The DNA of the CDR3 is TGTGCCAGCAGTGGTTACAGGGAAATGAACACTGAAGCTTTCTTT.

The chain is built from TRBV11-2 and TRBJ2-1, with TRBD2 matching over 8 bases. The CDR3 totals 17 residues. Germline CDR1 reads SGHAT; CDR2 reads FQNNGV. With 5 bases clipped from V and 8 bases from J, the junction kept 17 bases outside the gene matches. The CDR3 loop reads CASSQTPRGGASDEQFF. The CDR3 nucleotides are TGTGCCAGCAGCCAAACCCCCCGGGGGGGTGCTTCGGATGAGCAGTTCTTC. The full variable domain, with the rest looked up from reference TRBV11-2 and TRBJ2-1, is EAGVAQSPRYKIIEKRQSVAFWCNPISGHATLYWYQQILGQGPKLLIQFQNNGVVDDSQLPKDRFSAERLKGVDSTLKIQPAKLEDSAVYLCASSQTPRGGASDEQFFGPGTRLTVL.

This clone is a singleton in its sample. This chain joins TRBV19 and TRBJ2-1, with D perhaps TRBD1 (6 bases). The germline V gene has CDR1 LNHDA and CDR2 SQIVND (reference sequence). Trimming took 3 bases from V and 8 from J, leaving 8 bases between them. The CDR3 extends over 12 amino acids. Written as DNA, the CDR3 is TGTGCCAGTAGTATTAGGACAGATGAGCAGTTCTTC. Its protein product is CASSIRTDEQFF.